This TCR beta chain was identified during a study of blood T cell repertoires in COVID-19. Study summary: COVID-19 samples from acute and convalescent phases originated in the United States, Italy and Spain. In each case, the material was cDNA or gDNA derived from T cells, B-cell-depleted T cells, or PBMCs.

In the original analysis: Researchers report that nucleated cell counts were estimated from reference gene primer amplification. Clones were read by immunoSEQ multiplex PCR, and TCRdb kept only the in-frame ones, dropping some. Clone size and V and J calls were adopted from that table, with D and trimming inferred from the DNA. The sample shows hundreds of thousands of clones, around 84% of them seen only once. This CDR3 spans 15 amino acids. With 6 bases clipped from V and 2 bases from J, the junction kept 5 bases outside the gene matches. Germline CDR1 is SGHRS and CDR2 is YFSETQ. This sequence was found in a human donor in a cohort sampled during active COVID-19. V is TRBV5-1 and J is TRBJ2-3, with 11 bases lining up with TRBD2. Sequencing was carried out using peripheral blood. The CDR3 spells CASTLAGGFTDTQYF. The CDR3 nucleotides read TGCGCCAGCACCCTAGCGGGGGGATTCACAGATACGCAGTATTTT.